A single sample gave rise to the 26 T cell receptor beta chains below, sequenced in a study of cytomegalovirus exposure and HLA in healthy donors. Primers: 60 Vbeta forward and 13 Jbeta reverse. Assay: immunoSEQ multiplex PCR; the TCRdb copy retains only in-frame clones and omits some. Among roughly 200,000 clones listed, around 79% were seen once. Sequenced input: PBMCs. The receptors were gathered from a woman aged 50 to 65 in good health and CMV-seronegative.

This clone was seen a few times. The V call is TRBV27, the J call TRBJ2-7; 8 bases agree with TRBD1. The ends lost 2 bases at V and 3 bases at J; junction bases unmatched: 18. The germline CDR1 and CDR2 sequences are MNHEY and SMNVEV (reference sequence). This CDR3 has 19 residues. This chain's CDR3 is CASSLRRESVTGDHYEQYF. The CDR3 DNA reads as TGTGCCAGCAGTTTAAGGCGTGAAAGTGTGACAGGGGACCACTACGAGCAGTACTTC.

A single count supports this clone. The chain recombines TRBV2 with TRBJ2-3; D is possibly TRBD2 (6 bases). The V and J ends lost 5 bases and 2 bases respectively, with 14 bases between them. The germline CDR1 and CDR2 sequences are SNHLY and FYNNEI. The CDR3 runs to 15 residues. The CDR3 here is CASSFSSANTDTQYF. The CDR3 DNA follows: TGTGCCAGCAGTTTTTCTAGCGCGAACACAGATACGCAGTATTTT.

V and J are TRBV9 and TRBJ2-1, with 8 positions matching TRBD2. The CDR3 runs 16 residues. The J segment lost 5 bases and the V segment lost 0 bases, leaving 7 bases of the junction unmatched. Germline V lookup: CDR1 SGDLS, CDR2 YYNGEE. The CDR3 loop reads CASSVDPSGLDNEQFF. In DNA form, the CDR3 reads TGTGCCAGCAGCGTAGATCCTAGCGGGCTTGACAATGAGCAGTTCTTC.

The chain carries TRBV20-1 and TRBJ1-1; weak D call: TRBD1 (5 bases). Trimming removed 1 base from V and 8 bases from J, with 8 bases in between. CDR3 length: 11 amino acids. Germline CDR1 reads DFQATT; CDR2 reads SNEGSKA (reference sequence). CDR3 region: CSARGGREAFF. CDR3 nucleotide sequence: TGCAGTGCTAGAGGGGGCAGGGAAGCTTTCTTT.

This clone has a handful of counts. The CDR3 loop reads CASGGLNYGYTF. The CDR3 nucleotides are TGTGCCAGCGGGGGACTTAACTATGGCTACACCTTC. The chain carries TRBV2 and TRBJ1-2, with D tentatively TRBD1 (5 bases). Trimming removed 8 bases from V and 1 base from J, with 8 bases in between. The CDR3 consists of 12 residues. Per the germline V gene, CDR1 is SNHLY and CDR2 is FYNNEI.

The chain joins TRBV5-6 to TRBJ1-2; TRBD1 matches 9 bases. This CDR3 comprises 14 residues. Germline V lookup: CDR1 SGHDT, CDR2 YYEEEE. V was clipped by 3 bases and J by 7 bases; unmatched bases: 7. CDR3 DNA sequence: TGTGCCAGCAGCTGGCCGGGGACAGGGCTTGGCTACACCTTC. Residues: CASSWPGTGLGYTF.

J is TRBJ2-7 and V is TRBV4-1; 10 positions agree with TRBD2. J lost 12 bases, V lost 7 bases, and 12 bases had no gene match. CDR1 and CDR2 (germline): MGHRA, YSYEKL. This CDR3 is 13 amino acids long. As DNA, the CDR3 is TGCGCCAGCACTACTGGTTTTAGCGGGAGGTTGTACTTC. It codes for CASTTGFSGRLYF.

The CDR3 bases are TGCGCCAGCAGCCAATTTCGAGACAGGGCGAACACTGAAGCTTTCTTT. This codes for CASSQFRDRANTEAFF. This rearrangement joins TRBV4-3 to TRBJ1-1; 7 bases align to TRBD1. The V gene's germline CDR1 is LGHNA and CDR2 YSLEER. The CDR3 extends over 16 amino acids. Trimming removed 2 bases from V and 1 base from J; junction bases left unmatched: 7.

The genes are TRBV11-2 and TRBJ2-7, with TRBD2 as a possible D gene (5 bases). V lost 5 bases and J lost 6, with 14 bases in between. Germline V lookup: CDR1 SGHAT, CDR2 FQNNGV. This CDR3 spans 13 amino acids. The CDR3 region has the DNA TGTGCCAGCAGCACTACGAGAGAGGGCGAGCAGTACTTC. This codes for CASSTTREGEQYF.

The chain joins TRBV5-4 to TRBJ2-7; 9 bases agree with TRBD1. The CDR3 is made up of 13 amino acids. J was trimmed by 9 bases and V by 4 bases; bases with no gene match: 8. Germline V gene data show CDR1 as SGHNT and CDR2 as YYREEE (reference sequence). The DNA for the CDR3 is TGTGCCAGCAGCCCGGCGGGACAGGGCGGGCAGTACTTC. Its translation: CASSPAGQGGQYF.

This chain links TRBV19 with TRBJ2-7; unclear D gene. Germline CDR1 reads LNHDA; CDR2 reads SQIVND (reference sequence). Trimming removed 5 bases from V and 6 bases from J, with 17 bases in between. The CDR3 sequence is 14 residues long. In nucleotides, the CDR3 is TGTGCCAGTAGTTCCTCCGTCCCGTCCGGCGAGCAGTACTTC. This encodes CASSSSVPSGEQYF.

The rearrangement uses TRBV27 and TRBJ2-2; TRBD1 agrees at 7 bases. CDR3 size: 15 residues. Germline CDR1 is MNHEY and CDR2 is SMNVEV (reference sequence). V gave up 2 bases and J gave up 4 bases; unmatched junction bases: 4. The CDR3 protein is CASSLRSGGTGELFF. The CDR3 DNA is TGTGCCAGCAGTTTACGATCAGGGGGCACCGGGGAGCTGTTTTTT.

The chain uses TRBV5-4 and TRBJ2-3; possibly TRBD2 for D (6 bases). The CDR3 loop spans 15 amino acids. Germline V gene sequence: CDR1 SGHNT, CDR2 YYREEE (reference sequence). V lost 2 bases, J lost 1 base, and 11 bases lay in between. The chain's CDR3 is CASSFAQRGTDTQYF. The CDR3 nucleotides read TGTGCCAGCAGCTTTGCCCAGCGGGGCACAGATACGCAGTATTTT.

This clone was picked up a small number of times. The gene calls are TRBV6-5 and TRBJ2-7, with 7 bases identical to TRBD1. CDR1 and CDR2 (germline): MNHEY, SVGAGI. The CDR3 extends over 13 amino acids. The trim removed 5 bases at V and 7 bases at J, leaving 8 bases unmatched. The CDR3 sequence: CASSDPRQGEQYF. The CDR3 nucleotides are TGTGCCAGCAGTGACCCAAGACAGGGAGAGCAGTACTTC.

Points on this clone: The sample carries other DNA sequences with the same CDR3. The rearrangement links TRBV30 to TRBJ1-5, with D possibly matching TRBD1 (5 bases). The CDR3 covers 13 residues. From germline, CDR1 is GTSNPN and CDR2 SVGIG (reference sequence). V shed 0 bases and J shed 7 bases, with 10 bases lying between them. CDR3 in DNA: TGTGCCTGGAGTGTACGGGGGGACCAGCCCCAGCATTTT. Translated: CAWSVRGDQPQHF. The full variable domain, with the rest looked up from reference TRBV30 and TRBJ1-5, is SQTIHQWPATLVQPVGSPLSLECTVEGTSNPNLYWYRQAAGRGLQLLFYSVGIGQISSEVPQNLSASRPQDRQFILSSKKLLLSDSGFYLCAWSVRGDQPQHFGDGTRLSIL.

This chain connects TRBV2 to TRBJ2-1; 13 nucleotides agree with TRBD2. Germline trimming cut 7 bases from V and 8 bases from J; bases unmatched to any gene: 14. This CDR3 is 17 amino acids long. Germline V gives CDR1 SNHLY, CDR2 FYNNEI. The CDR3 loop reads CASILGLAGVGGDEQFF. As DNA, the CDR3 is TGTGCCAGCATTTTAGGACTAGCGGGAGTTGGGGGGGATGAGCAGTTCTTC. The whole variable domain, remainder taken from reference TRBV2 and TRBJ2-1, is EPEVTQTPSHQVTQMGQEVILRCVPISNHLYFYWYRQILGQKVEFLVSFYNNEISEKSEIFDDQFSVERPDGSNFTLKIRSTKLEDSAMYFCASILGLAGVGGDEQFFGPGTRLTVL.

CDR3 region: CASSDRWAFNEQFF. In DNA form, the CDR3 reads TGTGCCAGCAGTGACAGGTGGGCCTTCAATGAGCAGTTCTTC. The J gene is TRBJ2-1, the V gene TRBV6-4; no definite D call. The CDR3 spans 14 residues. V dropped 2 bases and J dropped 6 bases, with 11 bases sitting between them. CDR1 is MRHNA, CDR2 SNTAGT, per germline.

This clone was detected once. The chain employs TRBV5-1 and TRBJ2-5, with 8 bases fitting TRBD1. The J call is uncertain, as TRBJ2-7 better fits the DNA end. The CDR3 sequence is 15 residues long. CDR1 and CDR2 from the germline V gene are SGHRS and YFSETQ. The CDR3 DNA is TGCGCCAGCAGCTACGGACAGGGCCTCTCCTACGAGCAGTACTTC. It codes for CASSYGQGLSYEQYF.

In its sample, this clone was seen once. The CDR3 nucleotides are TGTGCCAGCAGTTTGGGGACAGGCAACACAGATACGCAGTATTTT. Encoded protein: CASSLGTGNTDTQYF. The chain uses TRBV28 and TRBJ2-3; 8 positions agree with TRBD1. The CDR3 is 15 amino acids. V dropped 3 bases and J dropped 2; count of bases not matched to a gene: 4. Germline CDR1 reads MDHEN; CDR2 reads SYDVKM. Using reference TRBV28 and TRBJ2-3 for the parts outside the CDR3, the full variable domain is DVKVTQSSRYLVKRTGEKVFLECVQDMDHENMFWYRQDPGLGLRLIYFSYDVKMKEKGDIPEGYSVSREKKERFSLILESASTNQTSMYLCASSLGTGNTDTQYFGPGTRLTVL.

This chain joins TRBV19 and TRBJ2-5; 9 nucleotides agree with TRBD1. The assigned J gene may be wrong: the sequence end matches TRBJ2-7 better. CDR3 length: 14 amino acids. Germline-derived CDR1 and CDR2 are LNHDA and SQIVND (reference sequence). The CDR3 coding sequence is TGTGCCAGTAGTAAGGGACAGGGACCCTACGAGCAGTACTTC. Protein product: CASSKGQGPYEQYF.

V gene TRBV4-3 combines with J gene TRBJ2-5; 7 bases match TRBD2. Per germline, CDR1 LGHNA and CDR2 YSLEER. The V and J ends lost 0 bases and 3 bases, in that order; junction bases with no gene match: 7. There are 16 residues in the CDR3. For the CDR3, the DNA is TGCGCCAGCAGCCAAGATCCCCGGACTAGGGAAGAGACCCAGTACTTC. Translated, it gives CASSQDPRTREETQYF.

This clone was seen a few times. The chain's CDR3 is CASNSGDTGELFF. The CDR3 DNA reads as TGTGCCAGCAACAGCGGGGACACCGGGGAGCTGTTTTTT. V is TRBV4-2 and J is TRBJ2-2, with TRBD2 identical over 7 bases. The CDR3 has 13 residues. Per the germline V gene, CDR1 is LGHNA and CDR2 is YNFKEQ. The V gene end was trimmed by 7 bases and the J gene end by 3 bases; junction bases not matched to a gene: 2.

The gene calls are TRBV4-3 and TRBJ2-1; the D is unclear. V lost 0 bases to trimming and J lost 1 base, with 16 bases between them. This CDR3 contains 18 residues. Germline values: CDR1 LGHNA, CDR2 YSLEER. The CDR3 loop reads CASSQEDRGRPSYNEQFF. CDR3 nucleotide sequence: TGCGCCAGCAGCCAAGAAGACCGAGGCAGACCATCCTACAATGAGCAGTTCTTC.

The chain is built from TRBV9 and TRBJ2-1, with TRBD2 identical over 8 bases. The CDR3 has 12 residues. Germline-derived CDR1 and CDR2 are SGDLS and YYNGEE. J gave up 8 bases and V 3 bases, and 1 base lay outside the gene matches. The CDR3 protein is CASSAGGDEQFF. CDR3 bases: TGTGCCAGCAGCGCCGGGGGGGATGAGCAGTTCTTC.

This clone showed up just a few times. The gene calls are TRBV29-1 and TRBJ2-1; the match to TRBD2 covers 9 bases. V was pared by 4 bases and J by 8 bases, with 12 bases of the junction left unmatched. CDR3 size: 15 residues. CDR1 is SQVTM and CDR2 is ANQGSEA in the germline V gene. CDR3 sequence reads: CSVAPEREETDEQFF. The CDR3 DNA follows: TGCAGCGTTGCCCCCGAGCGGGAGGAAACGGATGAGCAGTTCTTC.

The V and J genes are TRBV29-1 and TRBJ2-1; 7 nucleotides agree with TRBD2. V shed 3 bases and J 5 bases; nucleotides not matched to a gene: 13. Per germline, CDR1 SQVTM and CDR2 ANQGSEA. This CDR3 comprises 16 residues. CDR3 in DNA: TGCAGCGTTGATGGGGGGTGGGAGGGCCTTGACAATGAGCAGTTCTTC. Protein product: CSVDGGWEGLDNEQFF.